Listed below are T cell receptor beta chains from one sample, sequenced in a study of post-analysis software for immune sequencing data. TCRdb called the PCR reads again in MiXCR, with one record for every CDR3 protein. The top ten hold roughly 1.8% of the sample, which has roughly 600,000 distinct CDR3 sequences, 44% seen once. The sequencing input was blood. The receptors originated from a girl aged 10 to 17 with multiple sclerosis. Both conserved end residues are trimmed from each CDR3. Clone size is shown for a subset of rows, as once, few, many or a class of expanded clone.

>TRBJ2-7|-|TRBV20-1
SARRAGVYEQY
>TRBJ1-2|-|TRBV12-3/TRBV12-4
ASSHQGLDGYT
>TRBJ1-2|-|TRBV7-6
ASSFRDPFYGYT
>TRBJ2-5|few|TRBV12-3/TRBV12-4
ASRTGEGLETQY
>TRBJ2-3|-|TRBV7-6
ASSPTRRTTDTQY
>TRBJ2-2|few|TRBV29-1
SGGSGELF
>TRBJ2-3|-|TRBV6-1
ASSVRDRVVADTQY
>TRBJ1-5|-|TRBV27
ASSRTGGLGQPQH
>TRBJ2-5|-|TRBV27
ASSFTGPKYQETQY
>TRBJ1-2|once|TRBV7-2
ASSLTRDVNGYT
>TRBJ1-2|-|TRBV5-1
ASTSPRGQSPNYGYT
>TRBJ2-5|few|TRBV20-1
SAEPETGETQY
>TRBJ1-2|-|TRBV5-1
ASSLDGQGNFGYT
>TRBJ2-4|-|TRBV12-3/TRBV12-4
ASSPLAGEKNIQY
>TRBJ2-6|-|TRBV9
ASSALTGTGRTGANVPT
>TRBJ2-5|few|TRBV10-3
AIREDPFSQETQY
>TRBJ2-3|-|TRBV5-4
ASSLGDTTDTQY
>TRBJ2-6|-|TRBV5-1
ASSRSVSGANVLT
>TRBJ2-3|few|TRBV20-1
SAGTSGSADTQY
>TRBJ2-3|-|TRBV12-3/TRBV12-4
ASRQRAKDTRY
>TRBJ2-5|-|TRBV9
ASSASGLAEIPQY
>TRBJ1-2|-|TRBV27
ASSLVSVKFLYGYT
>TRBJ2-7|-|TRBV5-1
ASSTAAGAGTAYEQY
>TRBJ2-1|few|TRBV6-5
ASRVTSGNEQF
>TRBJ2-3|-|TRBV5-6
ASSLLPDTQY
>TRBJ2-5|-|TRBV2
ASSGGGFGETQY